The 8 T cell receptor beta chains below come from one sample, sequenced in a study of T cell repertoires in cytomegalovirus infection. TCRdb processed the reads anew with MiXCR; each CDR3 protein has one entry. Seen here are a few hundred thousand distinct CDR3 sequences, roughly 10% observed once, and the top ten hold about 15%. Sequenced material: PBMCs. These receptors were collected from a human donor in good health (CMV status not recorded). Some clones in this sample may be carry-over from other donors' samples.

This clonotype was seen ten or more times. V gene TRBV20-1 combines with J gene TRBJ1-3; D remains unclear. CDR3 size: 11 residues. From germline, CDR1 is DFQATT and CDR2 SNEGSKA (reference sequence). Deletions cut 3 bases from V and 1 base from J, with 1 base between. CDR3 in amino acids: CSARSGNTIYF. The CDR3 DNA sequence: TGCAGTGCTAGGTCTGGAAACACCATATATTTT.

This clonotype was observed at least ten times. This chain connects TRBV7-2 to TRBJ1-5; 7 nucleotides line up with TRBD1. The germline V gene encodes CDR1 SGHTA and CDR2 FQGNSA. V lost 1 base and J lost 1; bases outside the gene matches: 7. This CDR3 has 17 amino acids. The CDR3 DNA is TGTGCCAGCAGCTTAGGCCAGGGGGAAATAAGCAATCAGCCCCAGCATTTT. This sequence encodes CASSLGQGEISNQPQHF.

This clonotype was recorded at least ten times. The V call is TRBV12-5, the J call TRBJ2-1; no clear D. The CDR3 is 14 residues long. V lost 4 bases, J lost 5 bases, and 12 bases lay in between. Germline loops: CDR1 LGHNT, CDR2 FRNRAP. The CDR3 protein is CASGSQPSNNEQFF. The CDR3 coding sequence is TGTGCTAGTGGTTCGCAGCCCAGCAACAATGAGCAGTTCTTC.

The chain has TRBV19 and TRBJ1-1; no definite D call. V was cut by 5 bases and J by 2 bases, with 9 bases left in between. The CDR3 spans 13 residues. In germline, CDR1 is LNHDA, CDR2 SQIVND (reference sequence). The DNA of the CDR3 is TGTGCCAGTAGTCATCACAGAAACACTGAAGCTTTCTTT. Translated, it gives CASSHHRNTEAFF.

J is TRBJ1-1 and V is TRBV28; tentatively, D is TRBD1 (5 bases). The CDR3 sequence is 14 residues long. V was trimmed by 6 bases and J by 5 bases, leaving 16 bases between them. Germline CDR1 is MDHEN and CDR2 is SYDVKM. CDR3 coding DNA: TGTGCCAGCAGACCTCGAGGGGTGCAGACTGAAGCTTTCTTT. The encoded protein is CASRPRGVQTEAFF.

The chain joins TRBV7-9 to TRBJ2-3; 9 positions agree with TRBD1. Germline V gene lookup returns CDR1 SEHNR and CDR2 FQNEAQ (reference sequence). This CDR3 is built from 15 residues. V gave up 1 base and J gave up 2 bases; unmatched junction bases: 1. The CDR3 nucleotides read TGTGCCAGCAGCTTAGTACAGGGGGCCACAGATACGCAGTATTTT. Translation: CASSLVQGATDTQYF. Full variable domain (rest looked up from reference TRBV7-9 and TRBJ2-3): DTGVSQNPRHKITKRGQNVTFRCDPISEHNRLYWYRQTLGQGPEFLTYFQNEAQLEKSRLLSDRFSAERPKGSFSTLEIQRTEQGDSAMYLCASSLVQGATDTQYFGPGTRLTVL.

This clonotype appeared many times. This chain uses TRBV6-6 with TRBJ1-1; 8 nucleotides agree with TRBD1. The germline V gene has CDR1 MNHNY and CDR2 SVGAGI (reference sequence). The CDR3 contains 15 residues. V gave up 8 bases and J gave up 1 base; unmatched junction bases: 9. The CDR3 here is CASYHPGTGNTEAFF. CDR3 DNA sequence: TGTGCCAGCTACCACCCTGGGACAGGGAACACTGAAGCTTTCTTT.

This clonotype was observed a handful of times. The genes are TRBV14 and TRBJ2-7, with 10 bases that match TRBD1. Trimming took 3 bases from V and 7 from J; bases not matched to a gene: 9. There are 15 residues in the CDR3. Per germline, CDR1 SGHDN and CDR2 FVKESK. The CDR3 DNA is TGTGCCAGCAGCCAGCCGGGACAGGGGAATTGGGAGCAGTACTTC. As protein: CASSQPGQGNWEQYF.